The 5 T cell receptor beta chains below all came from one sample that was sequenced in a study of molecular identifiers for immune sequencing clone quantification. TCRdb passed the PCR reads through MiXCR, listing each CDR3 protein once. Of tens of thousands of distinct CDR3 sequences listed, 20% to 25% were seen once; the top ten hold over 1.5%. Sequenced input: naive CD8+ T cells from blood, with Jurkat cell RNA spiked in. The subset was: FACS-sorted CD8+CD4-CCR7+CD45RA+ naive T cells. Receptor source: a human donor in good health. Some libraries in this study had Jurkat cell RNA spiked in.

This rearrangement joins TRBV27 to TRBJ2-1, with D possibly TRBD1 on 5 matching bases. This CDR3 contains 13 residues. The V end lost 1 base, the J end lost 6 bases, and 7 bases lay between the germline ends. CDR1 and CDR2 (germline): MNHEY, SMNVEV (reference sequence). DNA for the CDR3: TGTGCCAGCAGTTTATGGGGCTCCAATGAGCAGTTCTTC. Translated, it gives CASSLWGSNEQFF.

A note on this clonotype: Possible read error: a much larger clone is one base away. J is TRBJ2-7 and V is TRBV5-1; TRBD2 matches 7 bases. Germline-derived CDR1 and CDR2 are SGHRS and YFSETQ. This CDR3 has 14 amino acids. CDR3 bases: TGCGCCAGCAGCTTGAGCCCGGGAGGCTACGGGCAGTACTTC. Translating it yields CASSLSPGGYGQYF.

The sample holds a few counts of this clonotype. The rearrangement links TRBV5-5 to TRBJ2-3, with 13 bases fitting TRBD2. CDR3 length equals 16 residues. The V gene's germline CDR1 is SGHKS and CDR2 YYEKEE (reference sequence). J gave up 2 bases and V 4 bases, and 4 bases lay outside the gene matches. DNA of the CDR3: TGTGCCAGCAGCCTTGGGACTAGCGGGGTCACAGATACGCAGTATTTT. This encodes CASSLGTSGVTDTQYF.

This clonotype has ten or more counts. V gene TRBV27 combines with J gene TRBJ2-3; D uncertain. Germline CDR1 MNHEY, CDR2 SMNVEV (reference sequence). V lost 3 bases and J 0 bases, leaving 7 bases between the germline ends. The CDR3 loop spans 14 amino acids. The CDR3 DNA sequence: TGTGCCAGCAGTTTTTCCGCTAGCACAGATACGCAGTATTTT. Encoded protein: CASSFSASTDTQYF.

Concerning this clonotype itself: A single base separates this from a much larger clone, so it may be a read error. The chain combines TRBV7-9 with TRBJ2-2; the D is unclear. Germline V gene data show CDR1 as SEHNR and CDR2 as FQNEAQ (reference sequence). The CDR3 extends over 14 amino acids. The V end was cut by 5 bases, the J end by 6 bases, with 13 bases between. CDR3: CASSPLADPGELFF. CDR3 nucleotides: TGTGCCAGCAGCCCTCTGGCAGATCCCGGGGAGCTGTTTTTT.